This TCR beta chain stems from a study of blood T cell repertoires in COVID-19. In germline, CDR1 is LNHDA, CDR2 SQIVND (reference sequence). Trimming cost V 5 bases and J 7 bases, with 9 bases left between them. The CDR3 consists of 13 residues. Authors' analysis steps: Cell counts per sample came from amplifying reference gene primers. Libraries were prepared by immunoSEQ multiplex PCR; TCRdb keeps only in-frame clonotypes and omits some of them. D and trimming were read from the DNA, whereas the V and J calls and clone size are those reported in that table. The sample carries 200,000 to 300,000 clones, 83% recorded once.

The sample comprised PBMCs or T cells enriched from blood (not recorded which). J is TRBJ1-6 and V is TRBV19, with D unresolved. The clonotype was recovered from a middle-aged woman who had been exposed to COVID-19. CDR3 in amino acids: CASSEGVNSPLHF. The CDR3 bases are TGTGCCAGTAGTGAGGGTGTCAATTCACCCCTCCACTTT.